The 30 T cell receptor beta chains reported below all come from one sample, sequenced in a study of T cell repertoires in cytomegalovirus infection. In TCRdb, the reads were re-called with MiXCR into one record per CDR3 protein. The sample lists about a million distinct CDR3 sequences, around a third occurring once. Their antigens remain unidentified. The sequencing used cultured CD8+ T cells from PBMCs, collected from culture after CMV antigen stimulation. These receptors originate from a human donor in good health (CMV status not recorded). Some clones in this sample may be carry-over from other donors' samples.

The chain carries TRBV6-5 and TRBJ2-7; D perhaps matches TRBD2 (5 bases). Germline V gene sequence: CDR1 MNHEY, CDR2 SVGAGI. Deletions cut 5 bases from V and 1 base from J, with 12 bases between. The CDR3 sequence is 14 residues long. The CDR3 DNA follows: TGTGCCAGCAGTATCACTCCGGGATCCTACGAGCAGTACTTC. This gives the protein CASSITPGSYEQYF.

Only a few counts were recorded for this clonotype. J is TRBJ1-6 and V is TRBV24-1, with D perhaps TRBD1 (5 bases). The CDR3 has 15 amino acids. V lost 6 bases and J 7 bases, leaving 15 bases between the germline ends. Per germline, CDR1 KGHDR and CDR2 SFDVKD. The CDR3 sequence is CATSFRGSNNSPLHF. Written as DNA, the CDR3 is TGTGCCACCAGTTTCCGGGGGTCAAACAATTCACCCCTCCACTTT.

This clonotype was seen more than once but under ten times. A read error is possible here, since a much larger clone lies one base away. The V gene is TRBV6-2 or TRBV6-3, the J gene TRBJ2-7; no firm D call. Deletions cut 5 bases from V and 2 bases from J, with 4 bases between. This CDR3 comprises 11 residues. Germline CDR1 reads MNHEY; CDR2 reads SVGEGT. CDR3 sequence: CASSGAYEQYV. CDR3 bases: TGTGCCAGCAGTGGGGCCTACGAGCAGTACGTC.

V is TRBV2 and J is TRBJ1-2; D may be TRBD1 (5 bases). The CDR3 runs to 14 residues. Germline-derived CDR1 and CDR2 are SNHLY and FYNNEI. Between the trimmed V and J ends, which lost 3 bases and 4 bases, there was a span of 12 bases. The CDR3 region has the DNA TGTGCCAGCAGTGATCCAGGGTCTAGCTATGGCTACACCTTC. This sequence encodes CASSDPGSSYGYTF.

The CDR3 DNA sequence: TGTGCCAGCAGTGAAGGAGGGGAGTGGAGCAATCAGCCCCAGCATTTT. It codes for CASSEGGEWSNQPQHF. The J gene is TRBJ1-5, the V gene TRBV25-1; D possibly corresponds to TRBD1 (5 bases). V was cut by 2 bases and J by 1 base, with 12 bases left in between. The CDR3 is made up of 16 amino acids. The germline V gene has CDR1 MGHDK and CDR2 SYGVNS.

The chain joins TRBV11-2 to TRBJ2-6, with TRBD1 identical over 9 bases. The CDR3 totals 18 residues. The V and J ends lost 3 bases and 1 base, in that order; junction bases with no gene match: 7. Germline assignment: CDR1 SGHAT and CDR2 FQNNGV. The CDR3: CASSFWDREGSGANVLTF. The CDR3 nucleotides read TGTGCCAGCAGCTTTTGGGACAGGGAGGGGTCTGGGGCCAACGTCCTGACTTTC.

The chain recombines TRBV20-1 with TRBJ2-7, with D perhaps matching TRBD1 or TRBD2 (5 bases each). Germline CDR1 DFQATT, CDR2 SNEGSKA (reference sequence). V was shortened by 3 bases and J by 0 bases, with 12 bases between the two germline ends. The CDR3 is 14 residues long. The CDR3 region has the DNA TGCAGTGCTAGCCGGGACGGAAGCTCCTACGAGCAGTACGTC. Its translation: CSASRDGSSYEQYV.

This clonotype was counted only a few times. The V call is TRBV7-9, the J call TRBJ2-1; D assignment may be TRBD1 or TRBD2 (5 bases each). Trimming cost V 2 bases and J 8 bases, with 13 bases left between them. The CDR3 totals 14 residues. CDR1 SEHNR and CDR2 FQNEAQ come from the germline V gene (reference sequence). CDR3 sequence (DNA): TGTGCCAGCAGCTTACCCTTGGGGGATTATGAGCAGTTCTTC. Its protein product is CASSLPLGDYEQFF.

This clonotype came up a few times. This rearrangement joins TRBV4-1 to TRBJ2-1, with D perhaps TRBD2 (6 bases). From germline, CDR1 is MGHRA and CDR2 YSYEKL. Trimming removed 1 base at V and 0 bases at J, with 10 bases between. The CDR3 covers 16 residues. CDR3 DNA: TGCGCCAGCAGCCAAGCGGGGACTTCCTCCTACAATGAGCAGTTCTTC. Translation gives CASSQAGTSSYNEQFF.

This clonotype has a count of ten or more. This may arise from a read error, as a much more abundant clone is one base away. The chain has TRBV11-2 and TRBJ2-1; D gene uncertain. V shed 4 bases and J shed 0 bases, with 4 bases lying between them. This CDR3 is built from 13 residues. CDR1 and CDR2 from the germline V gene are SGHAT and FQNNGV. The CDR3 reads CASSWSSYNEQFF. For the CDR3, the DNA is TGTGCCAGCAGCTGGAGCTCCTACAATGAGCAGTTCTTC.

The chain links TRBV14 to TRBJ2-1; 8 nucleotides align to TRBD2. Germline assignment: CDR1 SGHDN and CDR2 FVKESK. The CDR3 is made up of 13 amino acids. V dropped 4 bases and J dropped 9; count of bases not matched to a gene: 5. CDR3: CASSLPAGVEQFF. In DNA, the CDR3 is TGTGCCAGCAGCCTACCAGCGGGGGTTGAGCAGTTCTTC.

Ten or more counts support this clonotype. V usage is TRBV7-2 and J usage is TRBJ1-3; the D gene is possibly TRBD1 (6 bases). Between the trimmed V and J ends, which lost 3 bases and 4 bases, there was a span of 10 bases. Per germline, CDR1 SGHTA and CDR2 FQGNSA. This CDR3 comprises 14 residues. CDR3 sequence: CASSLGHGGNTIYF. The CDR3 DNA reads as TGTGCCAGCAGCTTGGGACATGGCGGAAACACCATATATTTT.

This clonotype was recorded a few times. CDR3 sequence: CASSYSISGGALGPGETQYF. The CDR3 DNA follows: TGTGCCAGCAGTTACTCGATCAGCGGGGGGGCTCTAGGGCCAGGAGAGACCCAGTACTTC. The gene calls are TRBV6-8 and TRBJ2-5, with 10 bases matching TRBD2. This CDR3 spans 20 amino acids. The germline V gene has CDR1 MNHGY and CDR2 SAAAGT. The V and J ends lost 0 bases and 4 bases, in that order; junction bases with no gene match: 17.

The gene calls are TRBV14 and TRBJ2-3; a possible D gene is TRBD2 (6 bases). The germline V gene has CDR1 SGHDN and CDR2 FVKESK. Trimming shortened V by 1 base and J by 0 bases, and 14 bases separated the two germline ends. The CDR3 has 17 residues. CDR3 coding DNA: TGTGCCAGCAGCCAAGGAAGGAGGGGTCCCAGCACAGATACGCAGTATTTT. Amino acid sequence: CASSQGRRGPSTDTQYF. Full variable domain (missing parts from reference TRBV14 and TRBJ2-3): EAGVTQFPSHSVIEKGQTVTLRCDPISGHDNLYWYRRVMGKEIKFLLHFVKESKQDESGMPNNRFLAERTGGTYSTLKVQPAELEDSGVYFCASSQGRRGPSTDTQYFGPGTRLTVL.

There are a few counts of this clonotype. The chain uses TRBV6-5 and TRBJ2-5; D is tentatively TRBD1 or TRBD2 (5 bases each). V lost 0 bases and J 4 bases, leaving 15 bases between the germline ends. CDR1 is MNHEY, CDR2 SVGAGI, per germline. CDR3 length equals 16 residues. The CDR3 protein is CASSYSPGTIRETQYF. The CDR3 DNA is TGTGCCAGCAGTTACTCCCCAGGGACGATCAGAGAGACCCAGTACTTC.

The chain links TRBV6-1 to TRBJ2-7, with a weak D call TRBD1 (6 bases). Per germline, CDR1 MNHNS and CDR2 SASEGT. Deletions cut 5 bases from V and 2 bases from J, with 13 bases between. This CDR3 comprises 14 residues. CDR3 protein: CASSYGDRTYEQYV. The CDR3 nucleotides are TGTGCCAGCAGTTACGGCGACAGGACCTACGAGCAGTACGTC.

CDR3 in DNA: TGCAGCGTTGATCCGACTAGCGGGGGGGAAAATGAGCAGTTCTTC. Its translation: CSVDPTSGGENEQFF. V usage is TRBV29-1 and J usage is TRBJ2-1, with TRBD2 identical over 14 bases. Germline V gives CDR1 SQVTM, CDR2 ANQGSEA. V shed 3 bases, J shed 7 bases, and the junction held 5 bases outside the gene matches. The CDR3 is made up of 15 amino acids.

The rearrangement joins TRBV5-6 to TRBJ2-1; possibly TRBD1 for D (6 bases). Trimming pared 4 bases from V and 7 bases from J, leaving 24 bases between. Germline V gene data show CDR1 as SGHDT and CDR2 as YYEEEE. CDR3 length equals 17 residues. CDR3 region: CASSPPGAGASPNEQFF. CDR3 in DNA: TGTGCCAGCAGCCCACCAGGGGCAGGGGCATCGCCGAATGAGCAGTTCTTC. The whole variable domain, filled in from reference TRBV5-6 and TRBJ2-1, reads DAGVTQSPTHLIKTRGQQVTLRCSPKSGHDTVSWYQQALGQGPQFIFQYYEEEERQRGNFPDRFSGHQFPNYSSELNVNALLLGDSALYLCASSPPGAGASPNEQFFGPGTRLTVL.

J is TRBJ1-5 and V is TRBV9; D is undetermined. Trimming pared 0 bases from V and 5 bases from J, leaving 9 bases between. The CDR3 is 14 amino acids. The germline CDR1 and CDR2 sequences are SGDLS and YYNGEE. CDR3: CASSVGAADQPQHF. Here the CDR3 DNA reads TGTGCCAGCAGCGTAGGGGCAGCGGATCAGCCCCAGCATTTT.

V is TRBV10-2 and J is TRBJ1-6; D not certain. This CDR3 contains 15 residues. Looked up from germline, CDR1 is WSHSY and CDR2 is SAAADI. V was trimmed by 2 bases and J by 4 bases, leaving 9 bases between them. CDR3 region: CASSEDRWYNSPLHF. In nucleotides, the CDR3 is TGCGCCAGCAGTGAGGACCGCTGGTATAATTCACCCCTCCACTTT.

This clonotype came up many times. J is TRBJ1-1 and V is TRBV5-1; maybe TRBD1 (5 bases). Trimming removed 5 bases at V and 1 base at J, with 6 bases between. The CDR3 is 12 residues long. Germline CDR1 is SGHRS and CDR2 is YFSETQ. CDR3 nucleotides: TGCGCCAGCAGTGGACAGAACACTGAAGCTTTCTTT. This translates into CASSGQNTEAFF.

This chain links TRBV19 with TRBJ2-1; tentatively, D is TRBD1 (7 bases). The CDR3 runs to 14 residues. Trimming removed 8 bases at V and 7 bases at J, with 18 bases between. Germline loops: CDR1 LNHDA, CDR2 SQIVND (reference sequence). This CDR3 is CASARQGLENEQFF. The CDR3 coding sequence is TGTGCCAGTGCTAGACAGGGACTTGAGAATGAGCAGTTCTTC.

This clonotype was counted between two and nine times. The chain has TRBV6-2 or TRBV6-3 and TRBJ1-5, with a weak D call TRBD1 (6 bases). The CDR3 extends over 16 amino acids. V lost 6 bases and J lost 0, with 15 bases in between. Germline CDR1 MNHEY, CDR2 SVGEGT. The chain's CDR3 is CASRSMDSYSNQPQHF. The CDR3 bases are TGTGCCAGCAGATCAATGGACAGCTATAGCAATCAGCCCCAGCATTTT.

This clonotype was seen a handful of times. The chain employs TRBV10-3 and TRBJ2-7; 8 nucleotides align to TRBD1. The J segment lost 4 bases and the V segment lost 6 bases, leaving 2 bases of the junction unmatched. The CDR3 covers 12 residues. Germline V CDR1 and CDR2: ENHRY, SYGVKD. In nucleotides, the CDR3 is TGTGCCATCAGGACAGGGGCATACGAGCAGTACTTC. This translates into CAIRTGAYEQYF.

This sequence joins TRBV4-1 and TRBJ1-4, with a weak D call TRBD1 (6 bases). CDR1 is MGHRA, CDR2 YSYEKL, per germline. The germline V and J ends were trimmed by 0 bases and 5 bases, with 25 bases remaining between them. The CDR3 covers 20 residues. The CDR3 reads CASSQEVGSRGLGGNEKLFF. The CDR3 nucleotides read TGCGCCAGCAGCCAAGAGGTGGGGTCCAGGGGCTTGGGGGGAAATGAAAAACTGTTTTTT.

In this sample, this clonotype turned up a few times. The CDR3 coding sequence is TGTGCCAGCAGTACGACTGGCGAGCAGTACGTC. It yields the protein CASSTTGEQYV. The rearrangement links TRBV6-2 or TRBV6-3 to TRBJ2-7; D is unclear. V lost 5 bases to trimming and J lost 6 bases, with 8 bases between them. The length of the CDR3 is 11 residues. Germline CDR1 MNHEY, CDR2 SVGEGT.

The chain recombines TRBV19 with TRBJ2-7; D is unclear. Germline V gene sequence: CDR1 LNHDA, CDR2 SQIVND (reference sequence). The CDR3 spans 13 residues. Between the trimmed V and J ends, which lost 3 bases and 3 bases, there was a span of 9 bases. The CDR3 nucleotides are TGTGCCAGTAGTATTTGGGGAAGCTACGAGCAGTACTTC. Protein sequence: CASSIWGSYEQYF.

In its sample, this clonotype was seen a few times. The V and J genes are TRBV19 and TRBJ1-1; D gene ambiguous. V lost 10 bases and J lost 0, with 18 bases in between. Germline loops: CDR1 LNHDA, CDR2 SQIVND (reference sequence). CDR3 length: 15 amino acids. CDR3 protein: CATKSSVTLNTEAFF. The CDR3 nucleotides are TGTGCCACAAAATCCTCCGTGACGTTGAACACTGAAGCTTTCTTT.

This clonotype was counted a single time. V usage is TRBV6-5 and J usage is TRBJ2-1; TRBD2 matches 9 bases. The V gene's germline CDR1 is MNHEY and CDR2 SVGAGI. The CDR3 runs to 17 residues. V trimming: 2 bases; J trimming: 9 bases; junction bases outside the gene matches: 14. The CDR3 sequence: CASSYPLRGGGAFEQFF. The CDR3 DNA is TGTGCCAGCAGTTACCCCCTCCGGGGCGGGGGGGCGTTTGAGCAGTTCTTC.

The rearrangement joins TRBV6-6 to TRBJ1-1; a weak D match, TRBD1 (6 bases). The germline gives CDR1 MNHNY, CDR2 SVGAGI (reference sequence). The CDR3 runs to 15 residues. The V and J ends lost 5 bases and 4 bases respectively, with 17 bases between them. CDR3 nucleotide sequence: TGTGCCAGCAGTGGGGGAGGGGGGGTGGGCACTGAAGCTTTCTTT. This sequence encodes CASSGGGGVGTEAFF.